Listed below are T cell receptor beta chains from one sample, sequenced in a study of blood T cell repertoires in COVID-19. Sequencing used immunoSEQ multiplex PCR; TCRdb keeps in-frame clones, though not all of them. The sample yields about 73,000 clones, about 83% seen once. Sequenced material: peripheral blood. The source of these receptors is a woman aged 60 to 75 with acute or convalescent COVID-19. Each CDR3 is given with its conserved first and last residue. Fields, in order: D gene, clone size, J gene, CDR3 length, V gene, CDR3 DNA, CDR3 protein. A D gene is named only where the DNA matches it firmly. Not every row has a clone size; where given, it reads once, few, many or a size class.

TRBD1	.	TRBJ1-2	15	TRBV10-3	TGTGCCATCAGTGAGTACCGGGACAGTGGTCGTGGCTACACCTTC	CAISEYRDSGRGYTF
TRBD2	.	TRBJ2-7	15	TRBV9	TGTGCCAGCAGCGTAGAGCCTAGCGGTTCCTACGAGCAGTACTTC	CASSVEPSGSYEQYF
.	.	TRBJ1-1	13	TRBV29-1	TGCAGCGCCCACTCTCCAGGGGTTACTGAAGCTTTCTTT	CSAHSPGVTEAFF
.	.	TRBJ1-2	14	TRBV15	TGTGCCACCAGCAGAGGGGCCGGGGAAGATGGCTACACCTTC	CATSRGAGEDGYTF
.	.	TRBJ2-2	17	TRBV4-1	TGCGCCAGCAGCCAAGAAGGCAGCGGATTGAACACCGGGGAGCTGTTTTTT	CASSQEGSGLNTGELFF
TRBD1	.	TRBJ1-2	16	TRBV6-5	TGTGCCAGCAGTTCGTCACCCCTGACAGGGGGATATGGCTACACCTTC	CASSSSPLTGGYGYTF
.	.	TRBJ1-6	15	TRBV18	TGTGCCAGCTCTCCCCTCGGGGGGAGGGGATCACCCCTCCACTTT	CASSPLGGRGSPLHF
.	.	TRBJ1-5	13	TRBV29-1	TGCAGCGTTGCCCAGGGTAGCAATCAGCCCCAGCATTTT	CSVAQGSNQPQHF
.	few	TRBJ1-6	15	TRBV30	TGTGCCTGGAGTCCCGGCGGGGCGGGCGATTCACCCCTCCACTTT	CAWSPGGAGDSPLHF
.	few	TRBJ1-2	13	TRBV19	TGTGCCAGTATGCGGGGGCTGGCCTATGGCTACACCTTC	CASMRGLAYGYTF
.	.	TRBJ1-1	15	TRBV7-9	TGTGCCAGCAGCTTTCGGTCACAGGTGAACACTGAAGCTTTCTTT	CASSFRSQVNTEAFF
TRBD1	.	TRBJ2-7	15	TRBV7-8	TGTGCCAGCAGCCCCATGGGGACAGTCATCCACGAGCAGTACTTC	CASSPMGTVIHEQYF
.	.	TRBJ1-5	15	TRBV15	TGTGCCACCAGCATAGGGACTCTCCCTAATCAGCCCCAGCATTTT	CATSIGTLPNQPQHF
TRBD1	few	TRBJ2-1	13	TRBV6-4	TGTGCCAGCAGCCAAAAGGACAGGAATGAGCAGTTCTTC	CASSQKDRNEQFF
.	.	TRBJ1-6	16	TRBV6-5	TGTGCCAGCAGTTACCTGGGCAGGGGATCTAATTCACCCCTCCACTTT	CASSYLGRGSNSPLHF
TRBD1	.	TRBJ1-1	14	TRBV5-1	TGCGCCAGCAGCTTAACAGGGGGTAACACTGAAGCTTTCTTT	CASSLTGGNTEAFF
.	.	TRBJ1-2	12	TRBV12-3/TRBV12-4	TGTGCCAGCGGGCGGGGGAGTTATGGCTACACCTTC	CASGRGSYGYTF
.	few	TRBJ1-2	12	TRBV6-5	TGTGCCAGCACCCGGGGAAAAGATGGCTACACCTTC	CASTRGKDGYTF
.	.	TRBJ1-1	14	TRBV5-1	TGCGCCAGCAGCGGCTTACAGGGGAACACTGAAGCTTTCTTT	CASSGLQGNTEAFF
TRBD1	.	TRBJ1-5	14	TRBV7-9	TGTGCCAGCTGCCGGGACAGGGACAATCAGCCCCAGCATTTT	CASCRDRDNQPQHF
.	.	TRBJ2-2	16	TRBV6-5	TGTGCCAGCAGTTACCTTGGCAGTTCAAACACCGGGGAGCTGTTTTTT	CASSYLGSSNTGELFF
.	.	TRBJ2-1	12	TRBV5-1	TGCGCCAGCAGTAAGAGCTACAATGAGCAGTTCTTC	CASSKSYNEQFF
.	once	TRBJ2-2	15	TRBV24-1	TGTGCCACCAGTGGAACCAAGCCTCTCACCGGGGAGCTGTTTTTT	CATSGTKPLTGELFF
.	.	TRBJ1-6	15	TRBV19	TGTGCCAGTAGTACCCAGGCGATCTATAATTCACCCCTCCACTTT	CASSTQAIYNSPLHF
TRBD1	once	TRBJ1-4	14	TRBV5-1	TGCGCCAGCAGCTTGGGGACAGGAAATGAAAAACTGTTTTTT	CASSLGTGNEKLFF
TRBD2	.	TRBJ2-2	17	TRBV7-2	TGTGCCAGCAAGACCGGTTTAGCGGGGGGGCCCACCGGGGAGCTGTTTTTT	CASKTGLAGGPTGELFF
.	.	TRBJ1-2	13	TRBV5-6	TGTGCCAGCAGCTTTAGATGGGGCGTTGGCTACACCTTC	CASSFRWGVGYTF
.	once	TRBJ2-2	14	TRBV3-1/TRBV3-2	TGTGCCAGCAGCCATACTACTAGTGTCGGGGAGCTGTTTTTT	CASSHTTSVGELFF
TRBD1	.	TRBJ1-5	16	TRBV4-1	TGCGCCAGCAGCCAAGAACAGGGACAGGGGTATCAGCCCCAGCATTTT	CASSQEQGQGYQPQHF
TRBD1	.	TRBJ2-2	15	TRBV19	TGTGCCAGCTCTGGACAGGGGGCGAACACCGGGGAGCTGTTTTTT	CASSGQGANTGELFF
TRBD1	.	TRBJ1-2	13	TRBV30	TGTGCCTGGAGTGCACAGGGGGCAGGCGGCTACACCTTC	CAWSAQGAGGYTF
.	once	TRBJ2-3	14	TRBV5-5	TGTGCCAGCAGCTTGGTTGCAGGGCCAGATACGCAGTATTTT	CASSLVAGPDTQYF
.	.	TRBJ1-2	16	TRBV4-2	TGTGCCAGCAGCCAAGTCACGTCTAAGGGGGACTATGGCTACACCTTC	CASSQVTSKGDYGYTF
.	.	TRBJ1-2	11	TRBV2	TGTGCCAGCACCAACCTAAATGGCTACACCTTC	CASTNLNGYTF
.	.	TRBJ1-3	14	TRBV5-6	TGTGCCAGCAGACCCCAGGGCCCTGGAAACACCATATATTTT	CASRPQGPGNTIYF
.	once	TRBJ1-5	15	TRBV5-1	TGCGCCAGCAGCCCAGGGTACGGGAGCAATCAGCCCCAGCATTTT	CASSPGYGSNQPQHF
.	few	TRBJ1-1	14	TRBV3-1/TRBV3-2	TGTGCCAGCAGCCAAGAGAGGATGTCCCCCGATCGTTTCTTT	CASSQERMSPDRFF
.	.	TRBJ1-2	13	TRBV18	TGTGCCAGCTCACCGACAGTTACTCATGGCTACACCTTC	CASSPTVTHGYTF
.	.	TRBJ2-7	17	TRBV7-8	TGTGCCAGCAGCTTGGAAAGGGTGAGTCGGAGGACCTACGAGCAGTACTTC	CASSLERVSRRTYEQYF
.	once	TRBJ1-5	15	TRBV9	TGTGCCAGCAGCGTAGGTCTCGGGTTTAATCAGCCCCAGCATTTT	CASSVGLGFNQPQHF
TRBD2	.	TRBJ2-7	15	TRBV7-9	TGTGCCAGCAGCTCGAGCGGGGGGAGCTCCTACGAGCAGTACTTC	CASSSSGGSSYEQYF
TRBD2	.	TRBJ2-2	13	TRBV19	TGTGCCAGTAGTCCCGGGGGGTTCGGGGAGCTGTTTTTT	CASSPGGFGELFF
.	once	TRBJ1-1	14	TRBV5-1	TGCGCCAGCAGCCATTCCCAGGGTTACACTGAAGCTTTCTTT	CASSHSQGYTEAFF
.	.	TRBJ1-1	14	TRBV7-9	TGTGCCAGCAGCTCCTCAGGGCTGTGGACTGAAGCTTTCTTT	CASSSSGLWTEAFF
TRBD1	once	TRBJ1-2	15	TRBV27	TGTGCCAGCAGTCCCCTGGGACAGGGGGACTATGGCTACACCTTC	CASSPLGQGDYGYTF
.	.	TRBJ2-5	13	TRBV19	TGTGCCACCTCCAACGGGGAGCAAGAGACCCAGTACTTC	CATSNGEQETQYF
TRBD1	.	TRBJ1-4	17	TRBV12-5	TGTGCTAGTGGTGCCTCGCAGGGGGGCACAACTAATGAAAAACTGTTTTTT	CASGASQGGTTNEKLFF
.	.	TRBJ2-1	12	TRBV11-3	TGTGCCAGCAGCACCAGGGGGAGGGAGCAGTTCTTC	CASSTRGREQFF
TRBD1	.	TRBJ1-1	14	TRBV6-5	TGTGCCAGCAGTTACTCCCGGACAGGGGCGGGAGCTTTCTTT	CASSYSRTGAGAFF